This TCR beta chain was captured in a study of T cells in Graves' hyperthyroidism and ophthalmopathy (dated by TCRdb to the late 2010s). A note on the overall study: Peripheral blood samples were taken at initial diagnosis, before any treatment was given. The 75 to 100 discovery patients were randomly split 7:3 into training and test sets. According to the paper, TCR Vbeta CDR3 sequencing was carried out on about 140 peripheral blood samples, which came from around 43 ophthalmopathy, roughly 75 hyperthyroidism and about 17 progressor patients. The study also compared thyroid tissue and blood T-cell repertoires from a handful of Graves' hyperthyroidism patients. Following sampling, methimazole starting at 30 mg daily was given to hyperthyroidism patients, and high-dose intravenous methylprednisolone was given to ophthalmopathy patients. To identify TCR V-J signatures that set the groups apart, the researchers used a discovery cohort of about a hundred patients, made up of approximately 43 with Graves' ophthalmopathy and about 60 with stable Graves' hyperthyroidism. Prospective prediction of ophthalmopathy was tested in an independent validation cohort consisting of 18 to 20 hyperthyroidism patients and about 17 patients who later progressed to ophthalmopathy.

Amplification of TCR beta CDR3 regions was carried out from RNA transcripts. The TCR CDR3 was subjected to a first round of RT-PCR using the HTBI primer set and the Qiagen OneStep RT-PCR kit. Libraries were constructed in a second round of multiplex PCR, after which size selection and purification were carried out. The libraries were sequenced on an Illumina HiSeq2000 using paired-end 100 bp reads. From the authors' description of their analysis: SOAPnuke was used to process the raw data, with reads discarded if the reads contained adapters or uncalled bases, had a mean Phred below 15, or lacked an exact constant-primer or identifier match. COPE v1.2.5 was used to merge high-quality paired reads, and clonotypes were defined as unique nucleotide sequences. Clonotypes were aligned to IMGT TRBV, TRBD and TRBJ reference segments using MiTCR v1.1. The analysis included only V-J combinations with a frequency above 0.0001, which together covered 99% to 99.2% of the repertoires. A TCS score was defined as the ratio between F50 (clonal expansion) and ExV (chaos), using BLOSUM62-based TCRdist between CDR3 peptides within each V-J. Welch's t-statistics and random forest reduced just over 500 V-J features to 10 to 15, which were used in a naive Bayes classifier (R e1071). The public reads were reanalyzed by TCRdb: fastp trimming at Q25, MiXCR alignment, in-frame beta chains only. Entries that share a CDR3 protein sequence are merged under the most common genes and DNA. Clone size and V and J calls follow TCRdb, not the original study. The sample has fewer than 200,000 distinct CDR3 sequences on record, around 8.9% of them singletons. Of the sample, over 20% falls within the top ten clones.

Results and caveats for the whole study, not just this receptor: During validation, the model predicted progression to ophthalmopathy a median of about 6.3 months ahead of onset, with almost 71% sensitivity and around 72% specificity. No statistical method was used to set the sample size in advance, and investigators knew the group allocation. A 13 V-J signature model separated ophthalmopathy from stable hyperthyroidism, with around 90% sensitivity and 81.08% specificity in cross-validation and 80%/75% in testing. Most expanded thyroid clonotypes (frequency above 0.001) were also found in blood, which suggests that blood repertoires may mirror thyroid immune responses.

This clonotype was seen repeatedly, ten times or more. Its antigen is not yet known. Per-nucleotide qualities are absent, and no much larger clonotype sits a single base away. Hyperthyroidism patients were newly diagnosed, with disease duration under 2 months, and aged 18 to 65 years. Any patient with an uncontrolled infection, another autoimmune disease, pregnancy or lactation was excluded. Diagnoses relied on clinical symptoms, serum thyroxine and TRAb, thyroid ultrasound and orbital computed tomography. Blood from progressor patients was collected at the time of first diagnosis with hyperthyroidism, before any ophthalmopathy symptoms had appeared. Ficoll-Paque density gradient centrifugation was used to isolate PBMCs from about 9.4 ml of fresh peripheral blood. Progressor patients were first diagnosed with Graves' hyperthyroidism and then developed ophthalmopathy during follow-up. Total RNA was extracted using Trizol reagent, and RNA quality was assessed on an Agilent 2100 Bioanalyzer.

This TCR was sampled from a woman aged 18-29 years with Graves' hyperthyroidism that later progressed to Graves' ophthalmopathy. The sequenced sample was blood.

In nucleotide form, the sequence is TGCAGTGCCATGGGACTAGCTGGCTACGAGCAGTACTTC. This gives the protein CSAMGLAGYEQYF. The rearranged segments are TRBV20-1 and TRBJ2-7; 9 bases in the middle match TRBD2. From the cysteine up to the phenylalanine, the CDR3 has a length of 13 residues. Only the CDR3 DNA stays, 39 bases, in frame from base 1. V and J are trimmed by 6 bases and 3 bases, and the gene matches miss 6 bases of the junction. CDR1 is given as DFQATT and CDR2 as SNEGSKA, both from the germline V gene (reference sequence).